The T cell receptor beta chain under discussion was sequenced for a study of cytotoxic CD8 clonotypes in ibrutinib-treated CLL. About the research overall: The patients comprised about a dozen relapsed/refractory and 15 treatment-naive cases, 17 IGHV unmutated. General study results and limits: Clonality increased at ibrutinib response, then returned toward baseline at progression.

Clones were read by immunoSEQ multiplex PCR, and TCRdb kept only the in-frame ones, dropping some. The sample includes 300,000 or so clones, around 66% seen only once; the top ten take 6% to 6.5%. The J segment lost 1 base and the V segment lost 2 bases, leaving 4 bases of the junction unmatched. The germline gives CDR1 LNHDA, CDR2 SQIVND (reference sequence). This CDR3 has 15 residues. With respect to this clone: Its target is unknown.

The sequencing used PBMCs, collected after 36 months of ibrutinib treatment. This sequence originates from a human donor with chronic lymphocytic leukemia. This chain uses TRBV19 with TRBJ2-5; 7 bases line up with TRBD1. CDR3 amino acids: CASSINRGFQETQYF. The CDR3 DNA is TGTGCCAGTAGTATAAACAGGGGATTCCAAGAGACCCAGTACTTC.